The entry below describes one T cell receptor beta chain. The ends were cut back, 4 bases at V and 1 base at J, with 10 bases in the middle. CDR3 length equals 14 residues. Germline lookup yields CDR1 ENHRY and CDR2 SYGVKD. The sample is drawn from a study of patients and donors after allogeneic stem cell transplantation. TCRdb independently ran MiXCR on the RT-PCR reads; one entry per CDR3 protein. The sample carries 190,000 or so distinct CDR3 sequences, 35% to 45% recorded once. The sequencing input was blood, either unsorted or a sorted T cell fraction (not recorded which). This TCR was recovered from a human donor who was either an allogeneic HSCT recipient or a stem cell or donor lymphocyte infusion donor (not recorded which). It is not recorded whose cells these are; they may come from a transplant donor. The V and J genes are TRBV10-3 and TRBJ1-2; D is possibly TRBD1 (5 bases). The CDR3 DNA sequence: TGTGCCATCAGTGGACAGCTAAGTAACTATGGCTACACCTTC. Protein: CAISGQLSNYGYTF.